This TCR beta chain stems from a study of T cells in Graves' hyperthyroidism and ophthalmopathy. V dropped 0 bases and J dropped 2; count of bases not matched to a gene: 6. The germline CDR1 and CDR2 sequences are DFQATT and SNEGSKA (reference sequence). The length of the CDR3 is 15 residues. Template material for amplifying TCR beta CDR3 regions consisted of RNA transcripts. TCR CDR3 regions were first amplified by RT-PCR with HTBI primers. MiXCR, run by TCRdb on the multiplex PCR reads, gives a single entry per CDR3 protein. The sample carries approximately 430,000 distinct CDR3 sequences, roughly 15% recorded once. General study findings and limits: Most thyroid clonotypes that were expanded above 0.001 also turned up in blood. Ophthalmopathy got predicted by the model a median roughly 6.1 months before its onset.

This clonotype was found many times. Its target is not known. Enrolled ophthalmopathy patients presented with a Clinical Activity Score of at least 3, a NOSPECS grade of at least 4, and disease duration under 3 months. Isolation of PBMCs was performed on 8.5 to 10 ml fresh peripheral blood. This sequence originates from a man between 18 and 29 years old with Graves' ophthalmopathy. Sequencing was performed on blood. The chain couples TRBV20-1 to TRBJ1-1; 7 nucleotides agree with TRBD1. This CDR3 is CSARDWDSLNTEAFF. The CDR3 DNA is TGCAGTGCTAGAGATTGGGACAGCCTTAACACTGAAGCTTTCTTT.